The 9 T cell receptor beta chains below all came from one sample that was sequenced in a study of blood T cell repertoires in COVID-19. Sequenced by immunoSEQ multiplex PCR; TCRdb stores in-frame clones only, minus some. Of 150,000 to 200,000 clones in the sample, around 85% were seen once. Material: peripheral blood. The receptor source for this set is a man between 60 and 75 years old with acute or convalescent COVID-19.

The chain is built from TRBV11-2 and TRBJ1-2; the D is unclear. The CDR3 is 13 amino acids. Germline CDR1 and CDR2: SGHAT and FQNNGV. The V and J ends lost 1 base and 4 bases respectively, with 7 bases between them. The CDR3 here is CASSLAELYGYTF. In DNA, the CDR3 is TGTGCCAGCAGCTTAGCTGAACTCTATGGCTACACCTTC.

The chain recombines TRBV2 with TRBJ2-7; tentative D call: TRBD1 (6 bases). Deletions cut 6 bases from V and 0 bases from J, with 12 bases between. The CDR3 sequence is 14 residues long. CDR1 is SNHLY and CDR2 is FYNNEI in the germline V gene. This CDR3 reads CASRTRQVSYEQYF. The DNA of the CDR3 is TGTGCCAGCAGAACCAGACAGGTCTCCTACGAGCAGTACTTC.

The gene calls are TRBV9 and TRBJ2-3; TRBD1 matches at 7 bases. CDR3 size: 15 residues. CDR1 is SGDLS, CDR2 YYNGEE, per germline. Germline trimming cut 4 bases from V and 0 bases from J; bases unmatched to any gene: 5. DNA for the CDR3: TGTGCCAGCAGCATACTACAGGGGAGCACAGATACGCAGTATTTT. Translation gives CASSILQGSTDTQYF.

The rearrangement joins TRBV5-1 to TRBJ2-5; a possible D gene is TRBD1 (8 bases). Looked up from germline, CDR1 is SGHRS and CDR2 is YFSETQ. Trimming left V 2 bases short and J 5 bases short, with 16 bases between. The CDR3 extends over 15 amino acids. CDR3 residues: CASSFRTGGEETQYF. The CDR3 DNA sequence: TGCGCCAGCAGCTTCCGAACAGGGGGGGAGGAGACCCAGTACTTC.

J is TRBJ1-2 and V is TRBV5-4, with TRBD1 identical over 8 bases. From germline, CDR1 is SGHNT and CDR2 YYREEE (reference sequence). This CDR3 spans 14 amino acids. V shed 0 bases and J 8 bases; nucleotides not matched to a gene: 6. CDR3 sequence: CASSLVAGGVGYTF. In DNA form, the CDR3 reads TGTGCCAGCAGCTTGGTCGCAGGGGGCGTCGGCTACACCTTC.

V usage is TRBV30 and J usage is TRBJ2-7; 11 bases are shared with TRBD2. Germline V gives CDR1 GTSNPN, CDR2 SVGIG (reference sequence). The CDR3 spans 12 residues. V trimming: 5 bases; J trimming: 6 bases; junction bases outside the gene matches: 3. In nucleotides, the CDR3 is TGTGCCTGGGCTAGCGGGAGGACCGAGCAGTACTTC. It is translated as CAWASGRTEQYF. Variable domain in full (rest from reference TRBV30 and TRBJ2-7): SQTIHQWPATLVQPVGSPLSLECTVEGTSNPNLYWYRQAAGRGLQLLFYSVGIGQISSEVPQNLSASRPQDRQFILSSKKLLLSDSGFYLCAWASGRTEQYFGPGTRLTVT.

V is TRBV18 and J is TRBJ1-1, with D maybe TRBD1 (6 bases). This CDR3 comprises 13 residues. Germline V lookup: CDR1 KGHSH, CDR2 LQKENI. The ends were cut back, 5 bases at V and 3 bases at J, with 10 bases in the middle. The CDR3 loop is CASSSYRDTEAFF. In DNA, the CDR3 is TGTGCCAGCTCATCATACAGGGACACTGAAGCTTTCTTT.

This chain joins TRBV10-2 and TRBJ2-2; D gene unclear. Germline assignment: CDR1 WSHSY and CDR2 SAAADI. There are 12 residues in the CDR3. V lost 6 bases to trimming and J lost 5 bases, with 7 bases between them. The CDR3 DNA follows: TGCGCCAGCAGCTATTTAACCGGGGAGCTGTTTTTT. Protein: CASSYLTGELFF.

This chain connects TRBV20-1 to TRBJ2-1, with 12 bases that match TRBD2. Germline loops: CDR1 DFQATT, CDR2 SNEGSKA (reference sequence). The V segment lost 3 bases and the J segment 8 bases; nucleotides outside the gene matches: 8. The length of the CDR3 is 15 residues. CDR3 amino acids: CSASGLAGREDEQFF. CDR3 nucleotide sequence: TGCAGTGCTAGTGGACTAGCGGGGAGGGAGGATGAGCAGTTCTTC.